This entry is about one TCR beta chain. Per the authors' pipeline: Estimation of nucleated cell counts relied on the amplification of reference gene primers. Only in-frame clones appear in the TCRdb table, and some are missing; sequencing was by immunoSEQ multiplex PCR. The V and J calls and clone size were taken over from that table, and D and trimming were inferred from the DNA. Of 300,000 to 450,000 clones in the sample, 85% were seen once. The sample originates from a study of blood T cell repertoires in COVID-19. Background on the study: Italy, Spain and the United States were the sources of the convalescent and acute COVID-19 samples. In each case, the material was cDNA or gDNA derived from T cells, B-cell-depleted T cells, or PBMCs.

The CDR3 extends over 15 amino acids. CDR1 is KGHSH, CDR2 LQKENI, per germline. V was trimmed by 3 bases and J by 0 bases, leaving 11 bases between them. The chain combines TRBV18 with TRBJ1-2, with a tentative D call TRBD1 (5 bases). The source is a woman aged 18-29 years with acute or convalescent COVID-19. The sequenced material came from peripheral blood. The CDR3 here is CASSPLDIPNYGYTF. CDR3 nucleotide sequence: TGTGCCAGCTCACCCCTGGACATACCTAACTATGGCTACACCTTC.